The source of this T cell receptor beta chain is a study of metastatic and nonmetastatic thyroid tumors. Study at large: Peripheral blood and tumor or nodule samples from malignant and benign thyroid patients were compared.

TCRdb re-called the PCR reads via MiXCR. The data show around 8,000 clones, about a quarter seen once. Thyroid surgery took place with no prior treatment in any patient. Per the germline V gene, CDR1 is MDHEN and CDR2 is SYDVKM. The V segment lost 3 bases and the J segment 4 bases; nucleotides outside the gene matches: 11. The CDR3 runs to 16 residues. The rearrangement uses TRBV28 and TRBJ2-7, with 8 positions matching TRBD2. The clonotype was recovered from a female donor with papillary thyroid cancer or a benign thyroid nodule (not recorded which). Some clones in this sample may be carry-over from other donors' samples. The sequenced sample consisted of adjacent normal tissue. CDR3 DNA: TGTGCCAGCAGTTTTTTGGGACTAGACCGGCCTTACGAGCAGTACTTC. Its protein is CASSFLGLDRPYEQYF. Complete variable domain (other parts from reference TRBV28 and TRBJ2-7): DVKVTQSSRYLVKRTGEKVFLECVQDMDHENMFWYRQDPGLGLRLIYFSYDVKMKEKGDIPEGYSVSREKKERFSLILESASTNQTSMYLCASSFLGLDRPYEQYFGPGTRLTVT.